Each of the 14 T cell receptor beta chains below was sequenced from the same sample in a study of breast tumors, draining lymph nodes, adjacent tissues. In TCRdb, the multiplex PCR reads were re-called with MiXCR into one record per CDR3 protein. Altogether some 130,000 distinct CDR3 sequences are present, around 20% being singletons, with the ten largest covering about 2.6%. Axillary draining lymph nodes of breast cancer patients supplied the node samples. Sequencing used axillary lymph node tissue. These receptors were collected from a female donor with breast cancer. Some clones in this sample may be carry-over from other donors' samples.

This clonotype was counted many times. This sequence joins TRBV2 and TRBJ1-2, with no clear D. This CDR3 has 12 residues. Germline V lookup: CDR1 SNHLY, CDR2 FYNNEI. Trimming shortened V by 4 bases and J by 3 bases, and 6 bases separated the two germline ends. The CDR3 spells CASSGGDYGYTF. CDR3 nucleotides: TGTGCCAGCAGTGGCGGGGACTATGGCTACACCTTC.

This clonotype was found many times. This chain uses TRBV12-3 or TRBV12-4 with TRBJ2-5; TRBD2 matches 7 bases. Unmatched junction bases numbered 9, after V lost 7 bases and J lost 7 bases. The CDR3 runs to 13 residues. In DNA form, the CDR3 reads TGTGCCAGCATCGAGGACGGCGGGGGGACCCAGTACTTC. Its protein product is CASIEDGGGTQYF.

This clonotype was found many times. The J gene is TRBJ2-2, the V gene TRBV2, with D hard to call. V lost 1 base, J lost 6 bases, and 3 bases lay in between. Germline V gives CDR1 SNHLY, CDR2 FYNNEI. The CDR3 is made up of 12 amino acids. The chain's CDR3 is CASSEDAGELFF. Written as DNA, the CDR3 is TGTGCCAGCAGTGAAGACGCCGGGGAGCTGTTTTTT.

This clonotype was detected many times. V gene TRBV20-1 combines with J gene TRBJ1-3, with 8 nucleotides matching TRBD1. The germline CDR1 and CDR2 sequences are DFQATT and SNEGSKA (reference sequence). The CDR3 sequence is 14 residues long. V shed 6 bases and J 0 bases; nucleotides not matched to a gene: 4. The CDR3 DNA reads as TGCAGTGCAGTCAGGGGGCTCTCTGGAAACACCATATATTTT. Translating gives CSAVRGLSGNTIYF.

This clonotype was counted at least ten times. The rearrangement uses TRBV20-1 and TRBJ2-5, with D perhaps matching TRBD1 or TRBD2 (6 bases each). The V gene's germline CDR1 is DFQATT and CDR2 SNEGSKA (reference sequence). The CDR3 totals 14 residues. Trimming stripped 4 bases from V and 7 bases from J, with 19 bases between. The CDR3 loop is CSATPDRGLGTQYF. The CDR3 DNA is TGCAGTGCTACCCCTGATCGGGGGCTTGGGACCCAGTACTTC.

This clonotype was detected once. The chain combines TRBV28 with TRBJ1-2, with D hard to call. CDR3 length equals 12 residues. V was shortened by 7 bases and J by 5 bases, with 11 bases between the two germline ends. Per germline, CDR1 MDHEN and CDR2 SYDVKM. The CDR3 region is CASTLRQYGYTF. As DNA, the CDR3 is TGTGCCAGCACCTTACGTCAATATGGCTACACCTTC.

The chain employs TRBV27 and TRBJ2-3; D is uncertain. The V and J ends lost 4 bases and 6 bases respectively, with 20 bases between them. Germline-derived CDR1 and CDR2 are MNHEY and SMNVEV (reference sequence). This CDR3 comprises 16 residues. CDR3 region: CASSSEPGRPPDTQYF. The CDR3 DNA reads TGTGCCAGCAGTTCCGAACCGGGCCGACCCCCGGATACGCAGTATTTT.

The CDR3 loop is CASSQEERGGPQFF. DNA for the CDR3: TGTGCCAGCAGCCAAGAAGAACGTGGGGGACCCCAGTTCTTC. The chain uses TRBV3-1 and TRBJ2-1, with D possibly being TRBD1 or TRBD2 (5 bases each). This CDR3 has 14 residues. Germline V CDR1 and CDR2: LGHDT, YNNKEL (reference sequence). Trimming removed 0 bases from V and 13 bases from J, with 16 bases in between.

This clonotype was picked up many times. As DNA, the CDR3 is TGCGCCAGCAGCTCCGGACTAGCGGGAGGGCCAGGTAATGAGCAGTTCTTC. Amino acids: CASSSGLAGGPGNEQFF. V gene TRBV5-1 combines with J gene TRBJ2-1; 15 positions agree with TRBD2. The CDR3 has 17 residues. After removal of 3 bases from V and 7 bases from J, the junction contained 8 bases not matched to a gene. CDR1 and CDR2 (germline): SGHRS, YFSETQ.

V usage is TRBV19 and J usage is TRBJ2-1; 14 bases are a match to TRBD2. The CDR3 consists of 16 residues. Germline-derived CDR1 and CDR2 are LNHDA and SQIVND (reference sequence). The V and J ends lost 5 bases and 6 bases, in that order; junction bases with no gene match: 6. The DNA for the CDR3 is TGTGCCAGTAGTTCTCGACTAGCGGGAGGGCTCAATGAGCAGTTCTTC. Encoded protein: CASSSRLAGGLNEQFF. Together with reference TRBV19 and TRBJ2-1, the CDR3 gives the full variable domain: DGGITQSPKYLFRKEGQNVTLSCEQNLNHDAMYWYRQDPGQGLRLIYYSQIVNDFQKGDIAEGYSVSREKKESFPLTVTSAQKNPTAFYLCASSSRLAGGLNEQFFGPGTRLTVL.

The sample holds many counts of this clonotype. J is TRBJ1-2 and V is TRBV3-1; D remains unclear. The CDR3 is 15 amino acids. Trimming removed 1 base from V and 6 bases from J, with 15 bases in between. Germline V gene lookup returns CDR1 LGHDT and CDR2 YNNKEL (reference sequence). CDR3 protein: CASSQGHGPLNGYTF. In nucleotides, the CDR3 is TGTGCCAGCAGCCAAGGTCACGGACCATTAAATGGCTACACCTTC.

The chain combines TRBV15 with TRBJ2-2; D ambiguous. Germline V CDR1 and CDR2: LNHNV, YYDKDF (reference sequence). Trimming removed 0 bases from V and 4 bases from J, with 9 bases in between. This CDR3 region has 15 residues. In nucleotides, the CDR3 is TGTGCCACCAGCAGAGATTACGCTCCCACCGGGGAGCTGTTTTTT. It translates to CATSRDYAPTGELFF.

This clonotype was observed at least ten times. This sequence joins TRBV5-8 and TRBJ2-1, with TRBD2 identical over 7 bases. V shed 7 bases and J 10 bases; nucleotides not matched to a gene: 11. The CDR3 consists of 13 residues. CDR1 SGHTS and CDR2 YDEGEE come from the germline V gene. The CDR3 is CASHTRGREEQFF. As DNA, the CDR3 is TGTGCCAGCCATACTCGGGGGAGGGAAGAGCAGTTCTTC.

This clonotype was seen at least ten times. The V and J genes are TRBV7-3 and TRBJ2-1; 9 bases match TRBD2. The CDR3 length is 14 residues. Germline values: CDR1 SGHTA, CDR2 FQGTGA. V trimming: 0 bases; J trimming: 10 bases; junction bases outside the gene matches: 4. CDR3 sequence: CASSLTRTSAEQFF. In nucleotides, the CDR3 is TGTGCCAGCAGCTTAACCCGGACTAGCGCGGAGCAGTTCTTC.